This T cell receptor (beta chain) originates from a study of blood T cell repertoires in COVID-19. Whole-study context: Both acute and convalescent COVID-19 samples were obtained from the United States, Italy and Spain. The analysed material was cDNA or gDNA that came from T cells, B-cell-depleted T cells, or PBMCs.

Original handling: Amplifying reference gene primers gave estimates of nucleated cell counts. Here immunoSEQ multiplex PCR was the method, and the copy in TCRdb shows in-frame clones only, minus some. The DNA gave D and trimming, while V, J and clone size come from that table. There are more than 85,000 clones in the sample; approximately 91% occur only once, and 0.85% to 1% lies in the top ten. This clone appeared once. The specimen sequenced was peripheral blood. This TCR was recovered from a man in his 60s with acute or convalescent COVID-19.

In DNA, the CDR3 is TGTGCCAGCAGACTGGACAGGGGTAGCACTGAAGCTTTCTTT. Translated: CASRLDRGSTEAFF. This chain uses TRBV7-3 with TRBJ1-1; 9 bases match TRBD1. CDR1 and CDR2 (germline): SGHTA, FQGTGA. CDR3 length: 14 amino acids. The junction had 6 bases not matched to a gene; V was cut back by 6 bases and J by 4 bases.